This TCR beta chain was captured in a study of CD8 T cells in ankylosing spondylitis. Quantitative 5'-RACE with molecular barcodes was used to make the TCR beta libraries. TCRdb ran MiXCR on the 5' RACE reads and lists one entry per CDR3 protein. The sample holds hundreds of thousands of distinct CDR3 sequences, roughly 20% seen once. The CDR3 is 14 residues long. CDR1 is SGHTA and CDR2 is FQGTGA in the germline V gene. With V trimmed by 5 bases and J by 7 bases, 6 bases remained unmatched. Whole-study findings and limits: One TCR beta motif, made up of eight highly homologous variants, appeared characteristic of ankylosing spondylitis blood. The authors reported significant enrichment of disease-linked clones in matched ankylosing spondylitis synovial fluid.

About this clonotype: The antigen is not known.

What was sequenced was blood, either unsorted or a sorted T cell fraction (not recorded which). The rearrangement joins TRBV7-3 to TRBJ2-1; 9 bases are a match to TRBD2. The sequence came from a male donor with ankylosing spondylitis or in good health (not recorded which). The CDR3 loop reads CASSLSGGSNEQFF. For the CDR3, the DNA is TGTGCCAGCAGCCTAAGCGGGGGGTCAAATGAGCAGTTCTTC.